The 27 T cell receptor beta chains in this list originate from one sample, sequenced in a study of immune heterogeneity within non-small cell lung tumors. Bulk tumor genomic DNA was the template, and each sample received roughly 600 ng. Several biopsies were collected from each primary tumor during surgery. They were spaced as far apart as possible within the tumor mass. Each patient presented with untreated, newly diagnosed non-small cell lung cancer and received curative surgery. CDR3 of TCR beta was amplified by multiplex PCR that used 32 V and 13 J primers. TCRdb used MiXCR to reprocess the multiplex PCR reads, holding one entry per CDR3 protein. The sample lists 2,500 to 3,500 distinct CDR3 sequences, roughly 27% occurring once. The specimen was lung tumor tissue. The receptors stem from a man aged 55-75 years with non-small cell lung cancer.

The chain has TRBV20-1 and TRBJ2-5; 7 bases are shared with TRBD2. With 0 bases clipped from V and 5 bases from J, the junction kept 9 bases outside the gene matches. This CDR3 comprises 15 residues. Looked up from germline, CDR1 is DFQATT and CDR2 is SNEGSKA (reference sequence). DNA of the CDR3: TGCAGTGCTAGAGATCTAGCGGATGGCTGGGAGACCCAGTACTTC. This codes for CSARDLADGWETQYF.

For this clonotype: A read error may be the cause here, since a much bigger clone is one base away. V usage is TRBV6-2 or TRBV6-3 and J usage is TRBJ1-6; D call uncertain. Germline V lookup: CDR1 MNHEY, CDR2 SVGEGT. The length of the CDR3 is 14 residues. Deletions cut 10 bases from V and 0 bases from J, with 10 bases between. CDR3: CANRQSSYNSPLHF. CDR3 coding DNA: TGTGCCAACCGTCAGAGCTCCTATAATTCACCCCTCCACTTT.

The sample holds a few counts of this clonotype. The chain couples TRBV11-3 to TRBJ2-2, with TRBD1 matching 8 bases. The CDR3 is made up of 15 amino acids. Germline V gene sequence: CDR1 SGHNT, CDR2 YENEEA. The V and J ends lost 3 bases and 7 bases, in that order; junction bases with no gene match: 7. The DNA of the CDR3 is TGTGCCAGCAGCTTTGAGACAGGGGTTGGCGGGGAGCTGTTTTTT. Residues: CASSFETGVGGELFF.

The chain carries TRBV3-1 and TRBJ2-7; D perhaps matches TRBD1 (6 bases). V was cut by 2 bases and J by 7 bases, with 12 bases left in between. The CDR3 has 13 amino acids. Germline values: CDR1 LGHDT, CDR2 YNNKEL (reference sequence). The CDR3 sequence: CASSQLTGWEQYF. The CDR3 DNA follows: TGTGCCAGCAGCCAACTTACAGGGTGGGAGCAGTACTTC.

This clonotype is termed medium-sized (0.01 to 0.1%). The genes are TRBV7-8 and TRBJ2-1; TRBD2 agrees at 8 bases. The V and J ends lost 6 bases and 6 bases, in that order; junction bases with no gene match: 10. The germline V gene has CDR1 SGHVS and CDR2 FQNEAQ. The CDR3 runs 15 residues. DNA of the CDR3: TGTGCCAGCAGTCTAGCGGGCCTCCAGGGCAATGAGCAGTTCTTC. As protein: CASSLAGLQGNEQFF.

This clonotype is judged medium-sized. This chain connects TRBV7-2 to TRBJ2-5; D is unclear. Germline V gives CDR1 SGHTA, CDR2 FQGNSA. There are 11 residues in the CDR3. With 5 bases removed from V and 5 bases from J, the gap between germline ends came to 6 bases. CDR3 nucleotides: TGTGCCAGCAGCCCCCGTGAGACCCAGTACTTC. It is translated as CASSPRETQYF.

This clonotype is medium-sized. The V gene is TRBV5-1, the J gene TRBJ2-2, with 8 bases matching TRBD2. The germline V gene encodes CDR1 SGHRS and CDR2 YFSETQ. This CDR3 has 15 residues. V lost 0 bases, J lost 7 bases, and 5 bases stayed unmatched. Here the CDR3 reads CASSLEGLAVGELFF. The DNA of the CDR3 is TGCGCCAGCAGCTTGGAAGGACTAGCAGTCGGGGAGCTGTTTTTT.

The CDR3 sequence: CASRLMANEQFF. In DNA, the CDR3 is TGTGCCAGCAGACTAATGGCGAATGAGCAGTTCTTC. The chain uses TRBV12-3 or TRBV12-4 and TRBJ2-1; D gene uncertain. Deletions cut 6 bases from V and 7 bases from J, with 10 bases between. This CDR3 region has 12 residues.

This clonotype came up a few times. V is TRBV11-2 and J is TRBJ2-7; 14 bases line up with TRBD2. Germline lookup yields CDR1 SGHAT and CDR2 FQNNGV. This CDR3 is built from 17 residues. Losses at the gene ends were 1 base for V and 5 bases for J; bases not matched to a gene: 7. CDR3: CASSLGLAGGYRNEQYF. The CDR3 DNA reads TGTGCCAGCAGCTTAGGACTAGCGGGAGGGTATCGGAACGAGCAGTACTTC. The full variable domain, its missing parts supplied by reference TRBV11-2 and TRBJ2-7, is EAGVAQSPRYKIIEKRQSVAFWCNPISGHATLYWYQQILGQGPKLLIQFQNNGVVDDSQLPKDRFSAERLKGVDSTLKIQPAKLEDSAVYLCASSLGLAGGYRNEQYFGPGTRLTVT.

Comments on this clonotype: Being one base from a much bigger clone, this may be a read error. The chain combines TRBV20-1 with TRBJ2-1; D not resolved. V lost 3 bases, J lost 4 bases, and 16 bases lay in between. CDR3 size: 15 residues. Germline V gives CDR1 DFQATT, CDR2 SNEGSKA (reference sequence). The CDR3 here is CSASLRKEPYNEQFF. The CDR3 nucleotides are TGCAGTGCTAGTTTGCGGAAGGAACCTTACAATGAGCAGTTCTTC.

This clonotype was detected only once. This chain uses TRBV5-6 with TRBJ1-4; possibly TRBD1 for D (6 bases). The CDR3 spans 13 residues. Germline lookup yields CDR1 SGHDT and CDR2 YYEEEE. Trimming cost V 9 bases and J 7 bases, with 16 bases left between them. The CDR3 nucleotides are TGTGCCATCGCAGGGGTTCCTCGTGAAAAACTGTTTTTT. Translating it yields CAIAGVPREKLFF.

In its sample, this clonotype was seen a few times. This chain links TRBV18 with TRBJ1-1; D perhaps matches TRBD1 (5 bases). Trimming stripped 4 bases from V and 2 bases from J, with 11 bases between. Looked up from germline, CDR1 is KGHSH and CDR2 is LQKENI. The CDR3 is 14 amino acids. The DNA of the CDR3 is TGTGCCAGCTCACAACTGACAGAAAACACTGAAGCTTTCTTT. Its translation: CASSQLTENTEAFF.

By share of the sample, this clonotype is medium-sized (0.01 to 0.1%). The genes are TRBV28 and TRBJ2-7; D not resolved. Per germline, CDR1 MDHEN and CDR2 SYDVKM. This CDR3 is built from 14 residues. V was shortened by 8 bases and J by 0 bases, with 14 bases between the two germline ends. This CDR3 reads CASQVSGLSYEQYF. The DNA of the CDR3 is TGTGCCAGCCAGGTATCAGGCCTCTCCTACGAGCAGTACTTC.

This clonotype was recorded once. A much larger clone lies a single base off, so this may be a read error. The chain links TRBV28 to TRBJ1-5; no clear D. The CDR3 has 12 residues. Germline V CDR1 and CDR2: MDHEN, SYDVKM. CDR3 nucleotide sequence: TGTGACACCGTAGGCGGGAATCAGCCCCAGCATTTT. Translating gives CDTVGGNQPQHF.

Note on this clonotype: A read error may be the cause here, since a much bigger clone is one base away. J is TRBJ1-6 and V is TRBV2; D may be TRBD1 (6 bases). Deletions cut 10 bases from V and 7 bases from J, with 17 bases between. The CDR3 spans 14 residues. From germline, CDR1 is SNHLY and CDR2 FYNNEI. This CDR3 reads CAIRPQGINSPLHF. As DNA, the CDR3 is TGTGCCATCAGACCACAGGGTATAAATTCACCCCTCCACTTT.

Remarks on this clonotype: A junction end diverges from the germline sequence, so it may reflect a read error. The chain has TRBV10-3 and TRBJ1-5; weak D call: TRBD1 (5 bases). In germline, CDR1 is ENHRY, CDR2 SYGVKD. The CDR3 is made up of 15 amino acids. This CDR3 reads CAISRTWEEDQPQHF. The CDR3 region has the DNA TGCGCCATCAGCCGGACATGGGAGGAAGATCAGCCCCAGCATTTT.

The table lists this clonotype with a count of one. The chain recombines TRBV19 with TRBJ1-6, with a weak D call TRBD1 (5 bases). V was clipped by 9 bases and J by 7 bases, with 13 bases between them. Germline assignment: CDR1 LNHDA and CDR2 SQIVND (reference sequence). There are 13 residues in the CDR3. This chain's CDR3 is CASSKPGNSPLHF. For the CDR3, the DNA is TGTGCCAGCTCAAAGCCAGGGAATTCACCCCTCCACTTT.

This clonotype has just a few counts. This chain links TRBV20-1 with TRBJ2-3; 9 nucleotides match TRBD2. This CDR3 region has 15 residues. Germline V gives CDR1 DFQATT, CDR2 SNEGSKA (reference sequence). The trim removed 6 bases at V and 2 bases at J, leaving 9 bases unmatched. The CDR3 DNA is TGCAGTGCAATAACCGGGACTAGCACCACAGATACGCAGTATTTT. This translates into CSAITGTSTTDTQYF.

A remark on this clonotype: A much larger clone lies a single base off, so this may be a read error. V gene TRBV2 combines with J gene TRBJ2-3; TRBD2 agrees at 10 bases. CDR3 length: 15 residues. The V gene's germline CDR1 is SNHLY and CDR2 FYNNEI. The ends lost 3 bases at V and 8 bases at J; junction bases unmatched: 8. CDR3 protein: CASSEVAGGGGTQYF. CDR3 in DNA: TGTGCCAGCAGTGAGGTAGCGGGAGGAGGAGGTACGCAGTATTTT.

This clonotype qualifies as large. The chain employs TRBV9 and TRBJ2-7; the D is unclear. V lost 1 base, J lost 2 bases, and 13 bases lay in between. This CDR3 is built from 15 residues. CDR1 is SGDLS and CDR2 is YYNGEE in the germline V gene. The CDR3 protein is CASSVSTDFPYEQYF. DNA for the CDR3: TGTGCCAGCAGCGTATCTACGGATTTCCCCTACGAGCAGTACTTC.

Points on this clonotype: Being one base from a much bigger clone, this may be a read error. This chain connects TRBV3-1 to TRBJ1-4; D gene uncertain. In germline, CDR1 is LGHDT, CDR2 YNNKEL (reference sequence). CDR3 length: 14 amino acids. Trimming took 2 bases from V and 8 from J, leaving 12 bases between them. Here the CDR3 DNA reads TGTGCCAGCAGCCAAAGTCAAGGTGGAGAAAAACTGTTTTTT. Translating it yields CASSQSQGGEKLFF. Based on the CDR3 plus reference TRBV3-1 and TRBJ1-4, the full variable domain is DTAVSQTPKYLVTQMGNDKSIKCEQNLGHDTMYWYKQDSKKFLKIMFSYNNKELIINETVPNRFSPKSPDKAHLNLHINSLELGDSAVYFCASSQSQGGEKLFFGSGTQLSVL.

Written as DNA, the CDR3 is TGTGCCAGCAGCCCCCGGTCCGCCCGTACAGATACGCAGTATTTT. Translated, it gives CASSPRSARTDTQYF. This sequence joins TRBV3-1 and TRBJ2-3; no reliable D call. Germline V lookup: CDR1 LGHDT, CDR2 YNNKEL (reference sequence). Between the trimmed V and J ends, which lost 4 bases and 3 bases, there was a span of 14 bases. CDR3 length equals 15 residues.

This clonotype was detected only a few times. The chain uses TRBV4-1 and TRBJ2-1; D gene ambiguous. V lost 1 base, J lost 8 bases, and 3 bases lay in between. The CDR3 consists of 11 residues. Germline V gene sequence: CDR1 MGHRA, CDR2 YSYEKL. CDR3 protein: CASSQVDEQFF. The CDR3 DNA reads TGCGCCAGCAGCCAAGTAGATGAGCAGTTCTTC.

The gene calls are TRBV12-3 or TRBV12-4 and TRBJ1-1; 7 bases line up with TRBD1. Trimming cost V 6 bases and J 4 bases; bases outside gene matches: 5. The CDR3 contains 13 residues. CDR3 loop: CASRDREGTEAFF. The CDR3 region has the DNA TGTGCCAGCAGAGACAGGGAGGGCACTGAAGCTTTCTTT.

This clonotype was counted a few times. The chain links TRBV27 to TRBJ2-2; D gene unclear. In germline, CDR1 is MNHEY, CDR2 SMNVEV (reference sequence). The CDR3 has 14 amino acids. V lost 7 bases and J 1 base, leaving 10 bases between the germline ends. The CDR3 bases are TGTGCCAGCACTTCTCCTCAGAACACCGGGGAGCTGTTTTTT. This gives the protein CASTSPQNTGELFF.

This clonotype was seen a few times. This chain joins TRBV20-1 and TRBJ2-1, with TRBD2 identical over 11 bases. CDR3 length equals 15 residues. Losses at the gene ends were 4 bases for V and 4 bases for J; bases not matched to a gene: 6. The germline V gene has CDR1 DFQATT and CDR2 SNEGSKA (reference sequence). The CDR3 sequence is CSATTTSGSYNEQFF. The CDR3 region has the DNA TGCAGTGCTACCACAACTAGCGGGAGTTACAATGAGCAGTTCTTC.

This chain uses TRBV5-1 with TRBJ2-3; a possible D gene is TRBD1 (5 bases). The germline V and J ends were trimmed by 2 bases and 1 base, with 8 bases remaining between them. Germline assignment: CDR1 SGHRS and CDR2 YFSETQ. The CDR3 sequence is 14 residues long. DNA of the CDR3: TGCGCCAGCAGCTTCATGACAGGCACAGATACGCAGTATTTT. This gives the protein CASSFMTGTDTQYF.